This T cell receptor beta chain was identified in a study of cytomegalovirus exposure and HLA in healthy donors. Study context: Drawn from HLA-typed donors, around 85 million unique TCRs were held in an early data release. Study-wide findings and caveats: As a later analysis revealed, most CMV-associated TCR beta chains appeared HLA-restricted. In a later analysis, a missense DCLRE1C variant was linked to TCR beta V- and J-gene trimming.

PCR was performed using 60 Vbeta and 13 Jbeta primers. This table comes from immunoSEQ multiplex PCR, and its TCRdb copy is limited to in-frame clones, with some not included. Here the sample table reports about 140,000 clones. CDR1 is LNHNV and CDR2 is YYDKDF in the germline V gene (reference sequence). This CDR3 is 13 amino acids long. V lost 2 bases and J 2 bases, leaving 5 bases between the germline ends. Remarks on this clone: No antigen is known for it.

The specimen was PBMCs. V is TRBV15 and J is TRBJ2-3; D remains unclear. The origin of this receptor is a male donor in good health and CMV-seronegative. Written as DNA, the CDR3 is TGTGCCACCAGCAGAACAGTCACAGATACGCAGTATTTT. Its translation: CATSRTVTDTQYF.